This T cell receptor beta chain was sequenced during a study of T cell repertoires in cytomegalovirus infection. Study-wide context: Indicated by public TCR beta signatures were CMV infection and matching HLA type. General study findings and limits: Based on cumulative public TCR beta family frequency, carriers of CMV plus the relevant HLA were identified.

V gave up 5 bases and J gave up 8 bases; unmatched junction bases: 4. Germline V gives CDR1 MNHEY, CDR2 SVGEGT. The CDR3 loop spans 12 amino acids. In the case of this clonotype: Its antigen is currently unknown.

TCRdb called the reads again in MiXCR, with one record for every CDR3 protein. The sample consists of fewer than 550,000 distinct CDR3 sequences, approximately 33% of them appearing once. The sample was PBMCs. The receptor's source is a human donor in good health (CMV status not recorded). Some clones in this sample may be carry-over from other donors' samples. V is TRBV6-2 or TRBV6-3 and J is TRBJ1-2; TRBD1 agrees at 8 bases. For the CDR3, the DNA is TGTGCCAGCAGTCAAGACAGGGGCGGCTACACCTTC. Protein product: CASSQDRGGYTF.